These 18 T cell receptor beta chains were all obtained from the same sample, sequenced in a study of blood T cell repertoires in COVID-19. Assay: immunoSEQ multiplex PCR; the TCRdb copy retains only in-frame clones and omits some. The sample has more than 95,000 clones; more than 60% are singletons. Sequencing was done on a sample of peripheral blood. These TCRs come from a woman in her sixties or seventies with acute or convalescent COVID-19.

The chain couples TRBV7-2 to TRBJ1-2; weak D call: TRBD1 (5 bases). The germline CDR1 and CDR2 sequences are SGHTA and FQGNSA. This CDR3 region has 15 residues. V lost 5 bases, J lost 2 bases, and 15 bases lay in between. CDR3 residues: CASSGGGVRNYGYTF. The CDR3 bases are TGTGCCAGCAGCGGGGGAGGGGTGAGAAACTATGGCTACACCTTC.

V usage is TRBV28 and J usage is TRBJ2-5; 8 positions agree with TRBD1. Germline trimming cut 2 bases from V and 1 base from J; bases unmatched to any gene: 0. The CDR3 is 14 amino acids. Germline values: CDR1 MDHEN, CDR2 SYDVKM. Here the CDR3 reads CASSLTGGQETQYF. CDR3 DNA: TGTGCCAGCAGTTTAACAGGGGGCCAAGAGACCCAGTACTTC.

This clone was counted a few times. V and J are TRBV3-1 (or the pseudogene TRBV3-2) and TRBJ1-1; the match to TRBD1 covers 9 bases. This CDR3 has 16 residues. In germline, CDR1 is LGHDT, CDR2 YNNKEL (reference sequence). After removal of 4 bases from V and 1 base from J, the junction contained 7 bases not matched to a gene. As DNA, the CDR3 is TGTGCCAGCAGCCCCTGGGACAGGGAATCGAACACTGAAGCTTTCTTT. As protein: CASSPWDRESNTEAFF.

This clone has a handful of counts. The chain has TRBV7-9 and TRBJ2-1; 10 positions agree with TRBD1. Trimming cost V 1 base and J 1 base; bases outside gene matches: 7. This CDR3 spans 18 amino acids. Germline CDR1 reads SEHNR; CDR2 reads FQNEAQ (reference sequence). The CDR3 coding sequence is TGTGCCAGCAGCTTAGTCGTCGGGGGACAGGGGTCCTACAATGAGCAGTTCTTC. Translated: CASSLVVGGQGSYNEQFF.

The V and J genes are TRBV5-1 and TRBJ1-1; 8 nucleotides match TRBD1. Losses at the gene ends were 4 bases for V and 4 bases for J; bases not matched to a gene: 9. The CDR3 runs 15 residues. Per the germline V gene, CDR1 is SGHRS and CDR2 is YFSETQ. CDR3 protein: CASSPTGESFTEAFF. The DNA for the CDR3 is TGCGCCAGCAGCCCGACAGGGGAGAGTTTCACTGAAGCTTTCTTT.

The sample holds a few counts of this clone. The genes are TRBV5-1 and TRBJ2-3; D is uncertain. Trimming pared 1 base from V and 9 bases from J, leaving 12 bases between. Germline V CDR1 and CDR2: SGHRS, YFSETQ. The CDR3 runs to 13 residues. The CDR3 nucleotides read TGCGCCAGCAGCTTGCCAGGCGAAGGAACGCAGTATTTT. Protein: CASSLPGEGTQYF.

This rearrangement joins TRBV7-2 to TRBJ1-5, with TRBD1 matching 11 bases. CDR3 size: 16 residues. The germline gives CDR1 SGHTA, CDR2 FQGNSA. V lost 4 bases, J lost 6 bases, and 8 bases stayed unmatched. This CDR3 is CASSSDRGRLFQPQHF. CDR3 sequence (DNA): TGTGCCAGCAGCTCGGACAGGGGGCGCTTATTTCAGCCCCAGCATTTT. The variable domain in full, completed from reference TRBV7-2 and TRBJ1-5, reads GAGVSQSPSNKVTEKGKDVELRCDPISGHTALYWYRQSLGQGLEFLIYFQGNSAPDKSGLPSDRFSAERTGGSVSTLTIQRTQQEDSAVYLCASSSDRGRLFQPQHFGDGTRLSIL.

This clone was seen repeatedly, ten times or more. The gene calls are TRBV6-2 or TRBV6-3 and TRBJ2-7; unclear D gene. Germline CDR1 is MNHEY and CDR2 is SVGEGT. This CDR3 has 14 amino acids. Between the trimmed V and J ends, which lost 2 bases and 5 bases, there was a span of 13 bases. CDR3 residues: CASSYVNIANEQYF. For the CDR3, the DNA is TGTGCCAGCAGTTACGTGAATATCGCGAACGAGCAGTACTTC.

This clone was found a few times. The chain couples TRBV9 to TRBJ2-6; TRBD1 aligns across 10 bases. The V gene's germline CDR1 is SGDLS and CDR2 YYNGEE. This CDR3 spans 18 amino acids. With V trimmed by 3 bases and J by 2 bases, 8 bases remained unmatched. CDR3 loop: CASSASTGGATGANVLTF. The CDR3 DNA sequence: TGTGCCAGCAGCGCATCGACAGGGGGCGCAACTGGGGCCAACGTCCTGACTTTC.

J is TRBJ1-6 and V is TRBV12-3 or TRBV12-4; D is perhaps TRBD1 (5 bases). The CDR3 spans 13 residues. V dropped 11 bases and J dropped 11 bases, with 19 bases sitting between them. The DNA for the CDR3 is TGTGCCTCCTCTCTCTCGCCGGGGGCACCCCTCCACTTT. Its translation: CASSLSPGAPLHF.

This chain joins TRBV4-3 and TRBJ2-7; 9 positions agree with TRBD1. The CDR3 sequence is 16 residues long. The germline CDR1 and CDR2 sequences are LGHNA and YSLEER. V lost 2 bases to trimming and J lost 6 bases; unmatched junction nucleotides: 11. CDR3 loop: CASSQINRGPSGEQYF. In DNA, the CDR3 is TGCGCCAGCAGCCAAATAAACAGGGGGCCGAGCGGCGAGCAGTACTTC.

This clone showed up just a few times. The rearrangement uses TRBV6-2 or TRBV6-3 and TRBJ2-6; 9 bases agree with TRBD2. Losses at the gene ends were 5 bases for V and 0 bases for J; bases not matched to a gene: 8. CDR1 and CDR2 from the germline V gene are MNHEY and SVGEGT. This CDR3 comprises 18 residues. The CDR3: CASSDPSGTSSGANVLTF. The CDR3 coding sequence is TGTGCCAGCAGTGATCCTAGCGGGACCAGCTCTGGGGCCAACGTCCTGACTTTC.

The chain joins TRBV3-1 (or the pseudogene TRBV3-2) to TRBJ2-5; D uncertain. The germline CDR1 and CDR2 sequences are LGHDT and YNNKEL (reference sequence). The CDR3 has 15 amino acids. Trimming took 3 bases from V and 1 from J, leaving 12 bases between them. The CDR3 is CASSHSRGVQETQYF. As DNA, the CDR3 is TGTGCCAGCAGCCACTCCCGAGGAGTCCAAGAGACCCAGTACTTC.

This clone was counted at least ten times. The chain couples TRBV10-3 to TRBJ1-5; D ambiguous. Germline V gene lookup returns CDR1 ENHRY and CDR2 SYGVKD. Between the trimmed V and J ends, which lost 2 bases and 2 bases, there was a span of 4 bases. CDR3 length: 13 amino acids. The CDR3 DNA follows: TGTGCCATCAGTGAGGCAGGCAATCAGCCCCAGCATTTT. Its translation is CAISEAGNQPQHF.

V and J are TRBV5-5 and TRBJ1-4, with unresolved D. Germline CDR1 and CDR2: SGHKS and YYEKEE (reference sequence). V was shortened by 1 base and J by 3 bases, with 13 bases between the two germline ends. The CDR3 has 16 amino acids. The CDR3 sequence is CASSLRGWGANEKLFF. The CDR3 coding sequence is TGTGCCAGCAGCTTGCGTGGCTGGGGAGCTAATGAAAAACTGTTTTTT.

The chain has TRBV6-6 and TRBJ1-5; TRBD1 agrees at 12 bases. With V trimmed by 6 bases and J by 5 bases, 20 bases remained unmatched. Germline assignment: CDR1 MNHNY and CDR2 SVGAGI (reference sequence). This CDR3 is 20 amino acids long. This chain's CDR3 is CASSPLGPGQGALLDQPQHF. The CDR3 region has the DNA TGTGCCAGCAGCCCCTTAGGACCGGGACAGGGGGCCCTCCTTGATCAGCCCCAGCATTTT.

This chain joins TRBV7-9 and TRBJ2-7, with 14 bases lining up with TRBD2. The CDR3 is 18 amino acids. J was trimmed by 4 bases and V by 5 bases; bases with no gene match: 13. The germline V gene has CDR1 SEHNR and CDR2 FQNEAQ (reference sequence). The chain's CDR3 is CASSPGLAGGYTEYEQYF. CDR3 bases: TGTGCCAGCAGCCCAGGACTAGCGGGGGGCTACACAGAGTACGAGCAGTACTTC.

The genes are TRBV6-1 and TRBJ1-2; D is possibly TRBD1 (5 bases). Trimming took off 1 base at V and 6 bases at J, with 6 bases between the two ends. The CDR3 has 12 residues. Per germline, CDR1 MNHNS and CDR2 SASEGT. The chain's CDR3 is CASSEGGDGYTF. Written as DNA, the CDR3 is TGTGCCAGCAGTGAAGGGGGGGATGGCTACACCTTC.